The TCR beta chain under discussion was sequenced for a study of blood T cell repertoires in COVID-19. Assay used: immunoSEQ multiplex PCR; TCRdb lists only in-frame clones, some missing. Of fewer than 200,000 clones in the sample, approximately 84% were seen once. This clone was counted a single time. V dropped 1 base and J dropped 4 bases, with 7 bases sitting between them. Germline V gene data show CDR1 as LNHNV and CDR2 as YYDKDF (reference sequence). This CDR3 has 14 residues. V gene TRBV15 combines with J gene TRBJ2-2; D ambiguous. Source material: peripheral blood. The sequence was obtained from a man aged 65 to 85 with active or convalescent COVID-19. CDR3 in DNA: TGTGCCACCAGCAGAGCAGGCATCACCGGGGAGCTGTTTTTT. Residues: CATSRAGITGELFF.